This entry lists 30 T cell receptor beta chains sequenced from one sample in a study of T-cell memory formation after mild COVID-19 (dated by TCRdb to about 2021). The library was built by means of 5' RACE. Sequencing relied on an Illumina NovaSeq 6000. TCRdb applied fastp at Q25 and MiXCR to the public reads, then kept only in-frame beta chains. Rows are unified per CDR3 protein, each entry keeping the most common DNA and genes. In this sample the table shows fewer than 200,000 distinct CDR3 sequences, approximately 13% of which occur a single time. The biggest ten clones account for about 3.6% of the sample. Sequencing used PBMCs or a T cell subset sorted from them (not recorded which). These receptors were taken from a man aged 18 to 30 who had mild COVID-19 (a few samples of this study predate the infection). The sample titles of this study are shuffled in the database, so cell type and time point are left out; the donor was told from shared clones.

There are many counts of this clonotype. The chain recombines TRBV5-1 with TRBJ2-7, with a weak D call TRBD1 (6 bases). The CDR3 length is 12 residues. Germline V gene data show CDR1 as SGHRS and CDR2 as YFSETQ. Deletions cut 3 bases from V and 3 bases from J, with 7 bases between. The DNA of the CDR3 is TGCGCCAGCAGCTCACAGGGCTACGAGCAGTACTTC. Translating it yields CASSSQGYEQYF.

This clonotype was found many times. The rearrangement joins TRBV4-3 to TRBJ2-5; TRBD1 agrees at 7 bases. This CDR3 spans 16 amino acids. Trimming at V came to 3 bases and at J to 4 bases, leaving 11 bases not matched to a gene. Germline V gene data show CDR1 as LGHNA and CDR2 as YSLEER. The CDR3: CASSHAHRGRGETQYF. CDR3 DNA sequence: TGCGCCAGCAGCCATGCGCACAGGGGACGGGGAGAGACCCAGTACTTC.

This clonotype showed up just a few times. The V gene is TRBV7-2, the J gene TRBJ1-5; D is perhaps TRBD1 (6 bases). The CDR3 sequence is 14 residues long. CDR1 and CDR2 from the germline V gene are SGHTA and FQGNSA. Trimming cost V 2 bases and J 5 bases, with 10 bases left between them. CDR3: CASSLYRVDQPQHF. DNA for the CDR3: TGTGCCAGCAGCTTATACAGGGTCGATCAGCCCCAGCATTTT.

This clonotype appeared a few times. The genes are TRBV6-5 and TRBJ1-5; 7 bases fit TRBD1. This CDR3 has 16 amino acids. Germline CDR1 and CDR2: MNHEY and SVGAGI. V was pared by 6 bases and J by 11 bases, with 19 bases of the junction left unmatched. This chain's CDR3 is CASRKRTGLDVGAQHF. As DNA, the CDR3 is TGTGCCAGCAGGAAACGGACAGGCCTGGACGTAGGGGCCCAGCATTTT.

This clonotype was found many times. The chain uses TRBV5-5 and TRBJ1-1, with D uncertain. V was cut by 0 bases and J by 10 bases, with 13 bases left in between. The CDR3 extends over 13 amino acids. Germline-derived CDR1 and CDR2 are SGHKS and YYEKEE (reference sequence). As DNA, the CDR3 is TGTGCCAGCAGCTTGGACCGCCCCTGGAGAGCTTTCTTT. This translates into CASSLDRPWRAFF.

This clonotype came up a few times. CDR3 in amino acids: CASRSGQGAAYGYTF. CDR3 bases: TGTGCCAGCAGGTCGGGACAGGGGGCGGCGTATGGCTACACCTTC. The V call is TRBV6-6, the J call TRBJ1-2; 12 positions match TRBD1. The CDR3 consists of 15 residues. J gave up 5 bases and V 6 bases, and 7 bases lay outside the gene matches. The V gene's germline CDR1 is MNHNY and CDR2 SVGAGI (reference sequence).

This clonotype turned up a few times. J is TRBJ2-1 and V is TRBV29-1; D might be TRBD2 (6 bases). Looked up from germline, CDR1 is SQVTM and CDR2 is ANQGSEA. V was cut by 2 bases and J by 1 base, with 9 bases left in between. The CDR3 length is 14 residues. This CDR3 is CSVERGGSYNEQFF. CDR3 nucleotides: TGCAGCGTTGAACGGGGAGGTTCCTACAATGAGCAGTTCTTC.

The V gene is TRBV6-2 or TRBV6-3, the J gene TRBJ1-2; D is uncertain. The V gene lost 5 bases and the J gene lost 4 bases, with 11 bases spanning the gap. The CDR3 loop spans 13 amino acids. Germline values: CDR1 MNHEY, CDR2 SVGEGT. CDR3 bases: TGTGCCAGCAGTAACCCCCCCAGCTATGGCTACACCTTC. This codes for CASSNPPSYGYTF.

This clonotype was counted between two and nine times. The chain uses TRBV5-1 and TRBJ1-1; possibly TRBD1 for D (6 bases). In germline, CDR1 is SGHRS, CDR2 YFSETQ. The CDR3 is 13 amino acids. Trimming stripped 3 bases from V and 4 bases from J, with 10 bases between. CDR3 nucleotide sequence: TGCGCCAGCAGCTGGGAAGGGGGCACTGAAGCTTTCTTT. Translating gives CASSWEGGTEAFF.

This chain joins TRBV5-8 and TRBJ2-3; D might be TRBD1 or TRBD2, each matching 5 bases. The CDR3 is 14 residues long. Germline CDR1 is SGHTS and CDR2 is YDEGEE. With 4 bases removed from V and 6 bases from J, the gap between germline ends came to 15 bases. The CDR3 here is CASSPGRLRDTQYF. CDR3 coding DNA: TGTGCCAGCAGCCCGGGACGGCTGCGGGATACGCAGTATTTT.

This clonotype was seen a few times. The chain employs TRBV4-1 and TRBJ2-2; 10 bases line up with TRBD1. CDR3 length equals 12 residues. Germline V gene data show CDR1 as MGHRA and CDR2 as YSYEKL. For the CDR3, the DNA is TGCGGACAGGGGGCGGTAAACGGGGAGCTGTTTTTT. This encodes CGQGAVNGELFF.

This chain uses TRBV6-5 with TRBJ2-7, with 10 positions matching TRBD2. Per germline, CDR1 MNHEY and CDR2 SVGAGI. The CDR3 is made up of 16 amino acids. The junction had 4 bases not matched to a gene; V was cut back by 2 bases and J by 0 bases. The CDR3 region is CASSYQLAGSSYEQYF. The CDR3 DNA follows: TGTGCCAGCAGTTACCAACTAGCGGGGAGCTCCTACGAGCAGTACTTC.

This chain joins TRBV7-2 and TRBJ2-5; TRBD2 might be the D (6 bases). Trimming took 3 bases from V and 5 from J, leaving 16 bases between them. Germline V lookup: CDR1 SGHTA, CDR2 FQGNSA. There are 15 residues in the CDR3. The CDR3 is CASSFRTGDQETQYF. The CDR3 bases are TGTGCCAGCAGCTTCAGAACGGGGGATCAGGAGACCCAGTACTTC.

The chain has TRBV9 and TRBJ2-1, with D perhaps matching TRBD2 (6 bases). Germline CDR1 reads SGDLS; CDR2 reads YYNGEE. V was shortened by 3 bases and J by 9 bases, with 13 bases between the two germline ends. The CDR3 is 13 residues long. This chain's CDR3 is CASSGSWGGEQFF. CDR3 coding DNA: TGTGCCAGCAGCGGTTCGTGGGGAGGTGAGCAGTTCTTC.

This clonotype was picked up a small number of times. This sequence joins TRBV18 and TRBJ1-3; D remains ambiguous. Trimming left V 3 bases short and J 0 bases short, with 12 bases between. Germline V lookup: CDR1 KGHSH, CDR2 LQKENI. This CDR3 has 16 amino acids. CDR3 amino acids: CASSPNRDASGNTIYF. Here the CDR3 DNA reads TGTGCCAGCTCACCGAACAGAGATGCCTCTGGAAACACCATATATTTT.

This clonotype was seen only a few times. CDR3 nucleotides: TGTGCCAGCAGTTTCGGGCAGGGTACCAAAAACATTCAGTACTTC. Translating it yields CASSFGQGTKNIQYF. V usage is TRBV6-2 or TRBV6-3 and J usage is TRBJ2-4, with a possible D match to TRBD1 (5 bases). Trimming took off 4 bases at V and 2 bases at J, with 12 bases between the two ends. Germline V gene data show CDR1 as MNHEY and CDR2 as SVGEGT. The CDR3 is 15 residues long.

In this sample, this clonotype turned up many times. This chain links TRBV4-1 with TRBJ2-3; D gene ambiguous. This CDR3 has 16 amino acids. V lost 0 bases, J lost 0 bases, and 10 bases lay in between. CDR1 is MGHRA and CDR2 is YSYEKL in the germline V gene. CDR3 coding DNA: TGCGCCAGCAGCCAAGAAGCACAGCCTAGCACAGATACGCAGTATTTT. Translated, it gives CASSQEAQPSTDTQYF.

The chain recombines TRBV10-2 with TRBJ1-2; 7 bases match TRBD1. The CDR3 runs to 15 residues. Germline lookup yields CDR1 WSHSY and CDR2 SAAADI. V gave up 8 bases and J gave up 2 bases; unmatched junction bases: 11. CDR3 coding DNA: TGCGCCAGCGGCAGGGGGGCATGGGGCAACTATGGCTACACCTTC. The encoded protein is CASGRGAWGNYGYTF.

This clonotype was seen a few times. The chain recombines TRBV20-1 with TRBJ2-5; D perhaps matches TRBD1 (5 bases). Trimming pared 2 bases from V and 2 bases from J, leaving 12 bases between. This CDR3 has 14 residues. Per germline, CDR1 DFQATT and CDR2 SNEGSKA (reference sequence). This chain's CDR3 is CSARRLGEQETQYF. In DNA, the CDR3 is TGCAGTGCTAGACGGTTAGGGGAACAAGAGACCCAGTACTTC.

Concerning this clonotype itself: Given the absence of the conserved phenylalanine or tryptophan at the CDR3 end, a read error is likely. Because the CDR3's place on the DNA is in doubt, the DNA is left out and the CDR3 is given as listed by TCRdb. The J gene is TRBJ2-7, the V gene TRBV21-1; no DNA check was done on the table's D call, TRBD1. TRBV21-1 is listed as a pseudogene. The CDR3 is 9 amino acids in total, end residues counted. CDR3 loop: CASSPRQGK.

This clonotype was seen a few times. The gene calls are TRBV5-1 and TRBJ2-1; no definite D call. Per the germline V gene, CDR1 is SGHRS and CDR2 is YFSETQ. Trimming removed 6 bases from V and 5 bases from J, with 21 bases in between. CDR3 length: 16 residues. CDR3 region: CASNPDTPELNNEQFF. CDR3 sequence (DNA): TGCGCCAGCAACCCGGATACCCCAGAGTTAAACAATGAGCAGTTCTTC.

The gene calls are TRBV4-1 and TRBJ2-2, with TRBD1 as a possible D gene (5 bases). Germline V gene data show CDR1 as MGHRA and CDR2 as YSYEKL. The CDR3 length is 16 residues. V lost 0 bases and J lost 3, with 11 bases in between. DNA of the CDR3: TGCGCCAGCAGCCAAGACGCAGGGAAATACACCGGGGAGCTGTTTTTT. Protein: CASSQDAGKYTGELFF.

The sample holds a few counts of this clonotype. The gene calls are TRBV7-9 and TRBJ2-1; 8 bases fit TRBD2. After removal of 6 bases from V and 1 base from J, the junction contained 11 bases not matched to a gene. Germline CDR1 is SEHNR and CDR2 is FQNEAQ (reference sequence). CDR3 length equals 17 residues. The CDR3 nucleotides read TGTGCCAGCAGGGCTCGACCGCGGGGGGAATCCTACAATGAGCAGTTCTTC. Its protein is CASRARPRGESYNEQFF.

There are many counts of this clonotype. The chain combines TRBV20-1 with TRBJ2-3; 8 positions match TRBD1. This CDR3 has 13 amino acids. Germline CDR1 is DFQATT and CDR2 is SNEGSKA (reference sequence). Germline trimming cut 5 bases from V and 4 bases from J; bases unmatched to any gene: 5. The CDR3 reads CSAHGQGADTQYF. The CDR3, as DNA: TGCAGTGCTCACGGACAGGGCGCAGATACGCAGTATTTT.

The gene calls are TRBV4-3 and TRBJ2-5; D is uncertain. CDR1 and CDR2 from the germline V gene are LGHNA and YSLEER. The CDR3 contains 11 residues. V was trimmed by 0 bases and J by 7 bases, leaving 3 bases between them. CDR3 in amino acids: CASSQEATQYF. The CDR3 DNA follows: TGCGCCAGCAGCCAAGAAGCGACCCAGTACTTC.

This clonotype was counted only a few times. V is TRBV10-3 and J is TRBJ1-5; D is possibly TRBD1 (5 bases). CDR1 ENHRY and CDR2 SYGVKD come from the germline V gene. This CDR3 comprises 16 residues. V lost 6 bases and J lost 3, with 18 bases in between. The CDR3 DNA reads as TGTGCCATCAGCCCCCAAGACAGCGGTGCCAATCAGCCCCAGCATTTT. It codes for CAISPQDSGANQPQHF.

CDR3 nucleotide sequence: TGTGCCAGCAGCAACATCGGAGATACGCAGTATTTT. This sequence encodes CASSNIGDTQYF. The chain recombines TRBV5-5 with TRBJ2-3; D is ambiguous. V was pared by 4 bases and J by 5 bases, with 8 bases between. The length of the CDR3 is 12 residues. Germline V gene sequence: CDR1 SGHKS, CDR2 YYEKEE (reference sequence).

The V call is TRBV10-3, the J call TRBJ2-7, with 8 positions matching TRBD1. The germline CDR1 and CDR2 sequences are ENHRY and SYGVKD. V was clipped by 3 bases and J by 6 bases; unmatched bases: 7. This CDR3 is 14 amino acids long. The CDR3 loop reads CAISDRQGTGEQYF. CDR3 nucleotides: TGTGCCATCAGTGATCGACAGGGGACTGGCGAGCAGTACTTC.

The CDR3 coding sequence is TGTGCCAGCAGCACGAGACTAGCGTCTAGCACAGATACGCAGTATTTT. Its protein product is CASSTRLASSTDTQYF. The chain employs TRBV11-2 and TRBJ2-3, with 8 bases lining up with TRBD2. From germline, CDR1 is SGHAT and CDR2 FQNNGV. The trim removed 5 bases at V and 0 bases at J, leaving 7 bases unmatched. The CDR3 loop spans 16 amino acids.

V is TRBV2 and J is TRBJ2-7, with TRBD2 identical over 7 bases. J lost 6 bases, V lost 6 bases, and 5 bases had no gene match. In germline, CDR1 is SNHLY, CDR2 FYNNEI. The CDR3 has 12 residues. CDR3 sequence reads: CASRREVGEQYF. The CDR3 DNA follows: TGTGCCAGCAGACGGGAGGTGGGCGAGCAGTACTTC.